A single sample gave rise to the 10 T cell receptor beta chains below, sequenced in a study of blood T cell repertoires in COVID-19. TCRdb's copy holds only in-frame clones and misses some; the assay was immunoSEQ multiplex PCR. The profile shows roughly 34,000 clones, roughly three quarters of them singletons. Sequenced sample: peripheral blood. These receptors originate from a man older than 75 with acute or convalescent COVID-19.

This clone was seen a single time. The CDR3 coding sequence is TGTGCCAGCAGTTACGGGCAGGGCCGAAGCATGAACACTGAAGCTTTCTTT. Its protein product is CASSYGQGRSMNTEAFF. The genes are TRBV6-2 or TRBV6-3 and TRBJ1-1, with D possibly TRBD1 on 5 matching bases. Germline CDR1 reads MNHEY; CDR2 reads SVGEGT. The CDR3 loop spans 17 amino acids. The germline V and J ends were trimmed by 2 bases and 0 bases, with 16 bases remaining between them.

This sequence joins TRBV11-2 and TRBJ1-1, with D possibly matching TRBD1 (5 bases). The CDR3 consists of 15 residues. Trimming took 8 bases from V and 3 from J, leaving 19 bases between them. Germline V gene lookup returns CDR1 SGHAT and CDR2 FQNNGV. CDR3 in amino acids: CASRSISGKDTEAFF. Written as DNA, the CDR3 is TGTGCCAGCCGCTCCATCTCAGGGAAGGACACTGAAGCTTTCTTT. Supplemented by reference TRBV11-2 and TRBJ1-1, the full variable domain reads EAGVAQSPRYKIIEKRQSVAFWCNPISGHATLYWYQQILGQGPKLLIQFQNNGVVDDSQLPKDRFSAERLKGVDSTLKIQPAKLEDSAVYLCASRSISGKDTEAFFGQGTRLTVV.

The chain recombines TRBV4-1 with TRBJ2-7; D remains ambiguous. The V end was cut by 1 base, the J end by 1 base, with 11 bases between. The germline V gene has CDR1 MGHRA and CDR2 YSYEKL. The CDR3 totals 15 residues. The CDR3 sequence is CASSQVLTDSYEQYF. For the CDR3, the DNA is TGCGCCAGCAGCCAAGTCTTGACTGATTCCTACGAGCAGTACTTC.

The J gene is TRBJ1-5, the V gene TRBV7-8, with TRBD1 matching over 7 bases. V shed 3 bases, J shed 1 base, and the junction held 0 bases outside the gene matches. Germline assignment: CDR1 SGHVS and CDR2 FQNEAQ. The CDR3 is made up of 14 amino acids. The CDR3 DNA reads TGTGCCAGCAGCTTGACAGGGAGCAATCAGCCCCAGCATTTT. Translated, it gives CASSLTGSNQPQHF.

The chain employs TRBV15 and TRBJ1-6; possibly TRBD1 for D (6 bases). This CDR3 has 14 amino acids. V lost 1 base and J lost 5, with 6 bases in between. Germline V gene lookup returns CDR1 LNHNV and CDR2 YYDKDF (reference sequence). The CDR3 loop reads CATSRGTDNSPLHF. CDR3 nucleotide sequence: TGTGCCACCAGCAGAGGGACAGATAATTCACCCCTCCACTTT.

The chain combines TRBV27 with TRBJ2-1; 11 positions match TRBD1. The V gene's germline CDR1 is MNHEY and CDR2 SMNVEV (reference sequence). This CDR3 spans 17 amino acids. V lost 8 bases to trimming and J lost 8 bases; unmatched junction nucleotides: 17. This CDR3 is CASVARRTGGAHHEQFF. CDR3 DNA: TGTGCCAGCGTAGCACGCAGGACAGGGGGCGCCCACCATGAGCAGTTCTTC.

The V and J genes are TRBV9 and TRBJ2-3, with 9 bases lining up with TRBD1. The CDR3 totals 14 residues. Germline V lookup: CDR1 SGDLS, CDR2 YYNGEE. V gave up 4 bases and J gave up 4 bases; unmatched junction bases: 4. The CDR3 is CASSQTGGPDTQYF. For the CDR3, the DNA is TGTGCCAGCAGCCAAACAGGGGGCCCAGATACGCAGTATTTT.

The CDR3 DNA reads TGTGCCAGCAGCCCAGGGACTAGCGGGAGGGTGTCCTACAATGAGCAGTTCTTC. It is translated as CASSPGTSGRVSYNEQFF. The chain joins TRBV5-4 to TRBJ2-1; 16 positions match TRBD2. The germline V gene has CDR1 SGHNT and CDR2 YYREEE (reference sequence). V shed 4 bases, J shed 1 base, and the junction held 5 bases outside the gene matches. CDR3 length: 18 amino acids.

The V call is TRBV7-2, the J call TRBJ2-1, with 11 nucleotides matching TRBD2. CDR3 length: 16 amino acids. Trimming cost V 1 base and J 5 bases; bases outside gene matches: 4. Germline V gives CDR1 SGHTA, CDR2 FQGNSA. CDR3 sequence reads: CASSLVGTSGHNEQFF. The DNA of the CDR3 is TGTGCCAGCAGCTTAGTGGGGACTAGCGGTCACAATGAGCAGTTCTTC.

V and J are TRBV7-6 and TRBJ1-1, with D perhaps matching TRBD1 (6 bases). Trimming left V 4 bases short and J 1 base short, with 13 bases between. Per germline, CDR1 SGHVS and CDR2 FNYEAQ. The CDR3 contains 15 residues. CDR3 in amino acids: CASSSYRDQNTEAFF. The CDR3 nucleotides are TGTGCCAGCAGCTCCTACAGGGATCAGAACACTGAAGCTTTCTTT.